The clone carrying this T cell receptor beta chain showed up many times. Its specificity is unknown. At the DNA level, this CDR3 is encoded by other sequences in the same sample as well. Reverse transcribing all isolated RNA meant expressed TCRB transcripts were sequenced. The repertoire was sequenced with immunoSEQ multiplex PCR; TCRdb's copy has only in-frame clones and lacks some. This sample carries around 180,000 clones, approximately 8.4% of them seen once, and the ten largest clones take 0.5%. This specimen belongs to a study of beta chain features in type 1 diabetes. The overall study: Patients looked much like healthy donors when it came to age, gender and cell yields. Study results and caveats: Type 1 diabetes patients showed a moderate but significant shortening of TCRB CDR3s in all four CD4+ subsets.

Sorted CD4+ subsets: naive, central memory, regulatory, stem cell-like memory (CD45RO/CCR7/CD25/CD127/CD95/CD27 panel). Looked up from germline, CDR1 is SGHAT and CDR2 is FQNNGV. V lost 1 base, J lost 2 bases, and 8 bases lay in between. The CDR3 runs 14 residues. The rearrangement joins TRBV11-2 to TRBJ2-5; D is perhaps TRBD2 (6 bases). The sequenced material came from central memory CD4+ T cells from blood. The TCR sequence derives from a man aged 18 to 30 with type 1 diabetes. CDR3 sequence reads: CASSLGTNQETQYF. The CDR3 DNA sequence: TGTGCCAGCAGCTTAGGGACTAATCAAGAGACCCAGTACTTC.